The 5 T cell receptor beta chains listed next were all sequenced from one sample in a study of T cells in Graves' hyperthyroidism and ophthalmopathy. Researchers amplified the TCR beta CDR3 regions from RNA transcripts. The TCR CDR3 was amplified in a first-round RT-PCR using the HTBI primer set. TCRdb called the multiplex PCR reads again in MiXCR, with one record for every CDR3 protein. The sample lists roughly 530,000 distinct CDR3 sequences, more than 15% seen once, with 17% in the top ten. Sequenced sample: blood. The receptors were sampled from a woman aged 18-29 years with Graves' ophthalmopathy.

For this clonotype: The junction and the germline gene differ at one end; a read error may be behind it. The rearrangement uses TRBV20-1 and TRBJ1-1; D ambiguous. The CDR3 is 13 amino acids. CDR1 and CDR2 (germline): DFQATT, SNEGSKA (reference sequence). The CDR3 coding sequence is TGCAGTGCTCCCGGGGAGTTGAACACTGAAGCTCTCTTT. Protein product: CSAPGELNTEALF.

Remarks on this clonotype: The junction shows a germline mismatch at one end, possibly a read error. The J gene is TRBJ2-2, the V gene TRBV4-3; D may be TRBD1 (6 bases). CDR3 length equals 16 residues. Germline V gives CDR1 LGHNA, CDR2 YSLEER. CDR3 DNA sequence: TGCGCTAGCAGCCAAGTAGCAGGGGTGGGCACCGGGGAGCTGTTTTTT. Translating it yields CASSQVAGVGTGELFF.

This clonotype came up many times. The V and J genes are TRBV28 and TRBJ1-5, with 8 bases that match TRBD1. The germline V gene has CDR1 MDHEN and CDR2 SYDVKM. The CDR3 contains 15 residues. With V trimmed by 4 bases and J by 6 bases, 8 bases remained unmatched. CDR3 nucleotides: TGTGCCAGCAGTTGGGCAGGGGGCTATAGTCAGCCCCAGCATTTT. It yields the protein CASSWAGGYSQPQHF.

This clonotype was counted a few times. The gene calls are TRBV7-9 and TRBJ2-5; 9 nucleotides match TRBD1. Trimming took 6 bases from V and 1 from J; bases not matched to a gene: 3. Germline V gene sequence: CDR1 SEHNR, CDR2 FQNEAQ (reference sequence). There are 14 residues in the CDR3. The CDR3 DNA sequence: TGTGCCAGCAGGAGGACAGGGGTCCAAGAGACCCAGTACTTC. It encodes CASRRTGVQETQYF.

The table lists this clonotype with a few counts. The gene calls are TRBV11-3 and TRBJ1-2; maybe TRBD1 (5 bases). In germline, CDR1 is SGHNT, CDR2 YENEEA. The V end lost 8 bases, the J end lost 2 bases, and 12 bases lay between the germline ends. The CDR3 is made up of 13 amino acids. The CDR3 coding sequence is TGTGCCAGCGTACCGGGACGCAACTATGGCTACACCTTC. As protein: CASVPGRNYGYTF.